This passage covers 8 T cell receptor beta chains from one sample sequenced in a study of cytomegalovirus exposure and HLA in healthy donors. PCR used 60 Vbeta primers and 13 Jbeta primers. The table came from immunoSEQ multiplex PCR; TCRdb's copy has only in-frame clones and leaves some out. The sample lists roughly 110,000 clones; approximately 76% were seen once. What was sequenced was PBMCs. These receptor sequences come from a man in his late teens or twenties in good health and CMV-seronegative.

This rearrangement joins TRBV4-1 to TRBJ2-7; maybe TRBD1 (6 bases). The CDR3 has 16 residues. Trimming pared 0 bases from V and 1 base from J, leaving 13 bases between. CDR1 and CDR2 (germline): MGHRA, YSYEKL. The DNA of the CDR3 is TGCGCCAGCAGCCAAGATAAGGGGGTTCGGTCCTACGAGCAGTACTTC. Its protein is CASSQDKGVRSYEQYF.

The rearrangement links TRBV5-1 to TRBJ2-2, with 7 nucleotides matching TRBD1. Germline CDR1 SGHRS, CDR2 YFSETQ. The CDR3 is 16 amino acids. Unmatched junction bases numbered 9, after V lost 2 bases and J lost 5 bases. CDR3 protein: CASSLQPARGTGELFF. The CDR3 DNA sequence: TGCGCCAGCAGCTTACAGCCTGCCAGGGGGACCGGGGAGCTGTTTTTT.

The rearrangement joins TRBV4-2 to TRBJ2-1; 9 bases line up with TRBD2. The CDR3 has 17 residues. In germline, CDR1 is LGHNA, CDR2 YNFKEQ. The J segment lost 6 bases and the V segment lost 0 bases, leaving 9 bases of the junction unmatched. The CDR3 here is CASSQEAGGGGVNEQFF. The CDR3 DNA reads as TGTGCCAGCAGCCAAGAAGCTGGGGGCGGGGGGGTCAATGAGCAGTTCTTC.

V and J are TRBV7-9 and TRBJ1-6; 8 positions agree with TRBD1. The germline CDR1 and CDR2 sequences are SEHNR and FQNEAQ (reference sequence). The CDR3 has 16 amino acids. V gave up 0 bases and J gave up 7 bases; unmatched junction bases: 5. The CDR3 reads CASSLAPTGVNSPLHF. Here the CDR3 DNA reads TGTGCCAGCAGCTTAGCCCCGACAGGGGTAAATTCACCCCTCCACTTT.

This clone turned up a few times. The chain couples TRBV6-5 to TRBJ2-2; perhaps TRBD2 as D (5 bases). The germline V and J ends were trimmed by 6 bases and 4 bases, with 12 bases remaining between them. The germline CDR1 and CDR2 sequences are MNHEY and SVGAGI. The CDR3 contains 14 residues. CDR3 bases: TGTGCCAGCAGAGGACTGCCCTTCACCGGGGAGCTGTTTTTT. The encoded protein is CASRGLPFTGELFF.

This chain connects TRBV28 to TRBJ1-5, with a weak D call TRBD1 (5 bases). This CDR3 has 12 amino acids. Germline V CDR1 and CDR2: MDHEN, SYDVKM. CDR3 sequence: CAWGLPNQPQHF. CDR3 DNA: TGTGCGTGGGGACTACCAAATCAGCCCCAGCATTTT.

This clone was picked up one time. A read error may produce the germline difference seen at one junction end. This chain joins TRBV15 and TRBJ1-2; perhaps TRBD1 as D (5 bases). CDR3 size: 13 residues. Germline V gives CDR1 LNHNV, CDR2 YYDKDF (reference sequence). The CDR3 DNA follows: TGTGCCACCAGCAGAGGCGGGGGGGATGGCTACCCCTTC. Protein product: CATSRGGGDGYPF.

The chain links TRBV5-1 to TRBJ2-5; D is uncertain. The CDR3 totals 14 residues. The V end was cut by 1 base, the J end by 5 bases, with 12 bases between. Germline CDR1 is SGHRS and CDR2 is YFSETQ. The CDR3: CASSLFSLRETQYF. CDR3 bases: TGCGCCAGCAGCTTGTTTTCACTCAGGGAGACCCAGTACTTC.